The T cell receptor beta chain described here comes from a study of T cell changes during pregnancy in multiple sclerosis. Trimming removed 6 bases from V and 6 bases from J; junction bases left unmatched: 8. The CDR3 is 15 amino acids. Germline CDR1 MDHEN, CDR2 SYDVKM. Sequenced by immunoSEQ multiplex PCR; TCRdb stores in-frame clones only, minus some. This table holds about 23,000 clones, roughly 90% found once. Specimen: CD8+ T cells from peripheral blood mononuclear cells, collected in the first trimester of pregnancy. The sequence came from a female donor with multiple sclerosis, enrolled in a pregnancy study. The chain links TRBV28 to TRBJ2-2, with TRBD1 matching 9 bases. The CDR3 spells CASSLRTGDAGELFF. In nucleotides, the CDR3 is TGTGCCAGCAGCCTTAGGACAGGGGATGCCGGGGAGCTGTTTTTT.